This TCR beta chain emerged from a study of radiotherapy plus CTLA-4 blockade in lung cancer (dated by TCRdb to 2017 to 2018). Concerning the study at large: Objective responses were observed in approximately 19% of enrolled patients, and disease control was achieved in less than 35%.

The study evaluated CTLA-4 blockade (ipilimumab) given together with focal radiation therapy in patients who had chemo-refractory metastatic non-small-cell lung cancer. Trimming takes 4 bases off V and 0 bases off J; junction bases not matched to a gene: 11. The germline V gene sets CDR1 to SGHDT and CDR2 to YYEEEE. From its cysteine to its phenylalanine, the CDR3 spans 19 amino acids. Solely the CDR3 DNA is kept, with 57 bases framed from the first base. On this clone itself: The antigen it binds to is not known. There are no base qualities to consult, and no much larger clone falls within one base.

Libraries were prepared through the immunoSEQ multiplex PCR assay. TCRdb carries this immuneACCESS record with in-frame sequences only. Its versions omit some clonotypes, under half of them owing to an unresolved V gene in the studies checked, with the rest unexplained. Across this sample there are under 50,000 clones, with about 86% seen only once. The ten top clones hold less than 25% of the sample. The paper as a whole reports these results and caveats: After treatment with radiotherapy and ipilimumab, TCR clones that came from tumors expanded in the peripheral blood. Early dynamic changes in blood T cell clones, together with increased serum interferon-beta after radiation, were reported as the strongest predictors of response.

The clonotype comes from a human donor with non-small cell lung cancer whose response to radiotherapy plus ipilimumab could not be evaluated. The specimen comprised peripheral blood, sampled from a patient treated with radiotherapy plus ipilimumab. The chain employs TRBV5-6 and TRBJ2-3; a stretch of 13 junction bases matches TRBD2. The CDR3 has the sequence CASSLLLGLAGSSTDTQYF. The nucleotide sequence reads as follows: TGTGCCAGCAGCCTACTACTGGGACTAGCGGGAAGCAGCACAGATACGCAGTATTTT. The entire variable domain, with the stretches around the CDR3 drawn from the reference TRBV5-6 and TRBJ2-3 proteins, is DAGVTQSPTHLIKTRGQQVTLRCSPKSGHDTVSWYQQALGQGPQFIFQYYEEEERQRGNFPDRFSGHQFPNYSSELNVNALLLGDSALYLCASSLLLGLAGSSTDTQYFGPGTRLTVL.